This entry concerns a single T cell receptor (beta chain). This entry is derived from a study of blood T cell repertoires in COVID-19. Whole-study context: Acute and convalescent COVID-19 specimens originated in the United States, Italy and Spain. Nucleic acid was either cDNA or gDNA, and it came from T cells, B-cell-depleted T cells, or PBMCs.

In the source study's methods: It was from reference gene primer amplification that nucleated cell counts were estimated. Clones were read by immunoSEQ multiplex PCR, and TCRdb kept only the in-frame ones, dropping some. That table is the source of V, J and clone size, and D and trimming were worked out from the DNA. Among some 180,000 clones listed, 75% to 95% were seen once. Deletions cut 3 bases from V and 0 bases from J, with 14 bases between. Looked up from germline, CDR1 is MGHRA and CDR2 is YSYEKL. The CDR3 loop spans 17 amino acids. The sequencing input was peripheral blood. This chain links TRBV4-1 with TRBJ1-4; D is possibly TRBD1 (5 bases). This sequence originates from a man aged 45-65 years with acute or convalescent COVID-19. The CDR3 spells CASSQPYLRATNEKLFF. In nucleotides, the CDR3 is TGCGCCAGCAGCCAGCCCTACCTCAGGGCAACTAATGAAAAACTGTTTTTT.